This record covers a single T cell receptor (beta chain). Its antigen remains unknown. Amplification of TCR beta CDR3 regions was performed using RNA transcripts as template. The HTBI primer set was used in a first-round RT-PCR of the TCR CDR3. TCRdb passed the multiplex PCR reads through MiXCR, listing each CDR3 protein once. The data hold hundreds of thousands of distinct CDR3 sequences, with roughly 19% observed a single time. The V end was cut by 4 bases, the J end by 0 bases, with 10 bases between. The CDR3 sequence is 15 residues long. The germline CDR1 and CDR2 sequences are SGHDN and FVKESK. These data come from a study of T cells in Graves' hyperthyroidism and ophthalmopathy. Study-wide points: Ophthalmopathy, which appeared later, was predicted by the model a median about 6 months before onset. A model built on 13 V-J features separated ophthalmopathy from stable hyperthyroidism.

The V call is TRBV14, the J call TRBJ2-4, with D maybe TRBD2 (6 bases). Material: blood. This sequence originates from a man aged 50 or older with Graves' ophthalmopathy. This chain's CDR3 is CASSPGTLAKNIQYF. The CDR3 bases are TGTGCCAGCAGCCCCGGGACTTTAGCCAAAAACATTCAGTACTTC.